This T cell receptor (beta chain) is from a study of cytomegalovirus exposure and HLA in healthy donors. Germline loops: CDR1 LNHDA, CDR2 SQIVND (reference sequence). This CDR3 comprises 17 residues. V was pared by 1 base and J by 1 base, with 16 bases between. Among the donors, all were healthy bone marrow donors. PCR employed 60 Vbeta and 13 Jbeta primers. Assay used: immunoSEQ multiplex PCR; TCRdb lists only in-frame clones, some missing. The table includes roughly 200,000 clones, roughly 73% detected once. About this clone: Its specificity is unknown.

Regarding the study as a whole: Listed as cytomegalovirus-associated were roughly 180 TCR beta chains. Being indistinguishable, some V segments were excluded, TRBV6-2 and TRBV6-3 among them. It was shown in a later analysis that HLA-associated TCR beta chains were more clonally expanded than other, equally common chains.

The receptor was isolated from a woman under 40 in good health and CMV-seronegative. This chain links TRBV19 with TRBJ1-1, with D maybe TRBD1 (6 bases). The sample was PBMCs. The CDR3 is CASSIGARTVRNTEAFF. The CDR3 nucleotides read TGTGCCAGTAGTATAGGGGCAAGGACAGTGAGGAACACTGAAGCTTTCTTT.